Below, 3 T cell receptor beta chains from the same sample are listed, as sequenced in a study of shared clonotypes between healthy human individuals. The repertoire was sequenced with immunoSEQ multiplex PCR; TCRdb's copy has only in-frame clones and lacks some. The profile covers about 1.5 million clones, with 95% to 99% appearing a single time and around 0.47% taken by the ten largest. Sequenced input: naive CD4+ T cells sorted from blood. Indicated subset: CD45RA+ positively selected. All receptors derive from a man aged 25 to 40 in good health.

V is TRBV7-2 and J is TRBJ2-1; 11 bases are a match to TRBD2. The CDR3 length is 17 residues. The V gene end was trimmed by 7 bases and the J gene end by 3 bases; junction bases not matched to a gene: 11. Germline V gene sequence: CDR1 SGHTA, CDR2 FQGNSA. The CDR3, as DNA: TGTGCCAGCAACAAAGGCGGGACTAGCGGAATCTACAATGAGCAGTTCTTC. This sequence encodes CASNKGGTSGIYNEQFF.

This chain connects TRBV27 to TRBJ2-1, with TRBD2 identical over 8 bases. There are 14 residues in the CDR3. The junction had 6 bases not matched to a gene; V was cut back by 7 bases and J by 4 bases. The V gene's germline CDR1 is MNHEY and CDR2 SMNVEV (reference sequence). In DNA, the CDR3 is TGTGCCAGCACCGGGAGGGCCACGTACAATGAGCAGTTCTTC. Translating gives CASTGRATYNEQFF.

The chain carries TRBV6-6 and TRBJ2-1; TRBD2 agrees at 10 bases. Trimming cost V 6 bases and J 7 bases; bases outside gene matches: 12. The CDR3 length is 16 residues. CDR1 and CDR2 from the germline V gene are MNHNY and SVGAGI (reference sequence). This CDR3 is CASSIYLAGAFNEQFF. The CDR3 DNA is TGTGCCAGCAGCATATATCTAGCGGGAGCGTTTAATGAGCAGTTCTTC.